The subject of this entry is one TCR beta chain. Per the authors' pipeline: Amplified reference gene primers provided the basis for estimating nucleated cell counts. Only in-frame clones appear in the TCRdb table, and some are missing; sequencing was by immunoSEQ multiplex PCR. From that table come the V and J calls and clone size; the DNA was used to work out D and trimming. The data hold 130,000 to 150,000 clones, with about nine tenths observed a single time. These data belong to a study of blood T cell repertoires in COVID-19. Study details: Acute and convalescent COVID-19 samples came from the United States, Italy and Spain. PBMCs, B-cell-depleted T cells, or T cells were the source of the cDNA or gDNA that made up the material.

This CDR3 region has 15 residues. V lost 6 bases to trimming and J lost 5 bases; unmatched junction nucleotides: 11. Germline loops: CDR1 MNHEY, CDR2 SVGAGI. Sequenced input: peripheral blood. The origin of this receptor is a human donor in a cohort sampled during active COVID-19. The chain combines TRBV6-5 with TRBJ2-7; 9 bases match TRBD1. The CDR3 DNA follows: TGTGCCAGCAGAGAGACCGGGACAGGGAGGAACGAGCAGTACTTC. Amino acids: CASRETGTGRNEQYF.